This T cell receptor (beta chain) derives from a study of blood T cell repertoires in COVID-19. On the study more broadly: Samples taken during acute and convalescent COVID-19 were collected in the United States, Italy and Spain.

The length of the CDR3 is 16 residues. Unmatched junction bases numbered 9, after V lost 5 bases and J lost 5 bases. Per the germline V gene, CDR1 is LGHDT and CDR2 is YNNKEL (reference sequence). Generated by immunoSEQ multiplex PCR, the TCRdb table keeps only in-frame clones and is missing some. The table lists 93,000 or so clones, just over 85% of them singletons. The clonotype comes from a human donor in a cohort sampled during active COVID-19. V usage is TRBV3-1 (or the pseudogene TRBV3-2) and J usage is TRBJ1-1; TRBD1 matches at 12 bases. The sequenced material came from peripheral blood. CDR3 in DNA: TGTGCCAGCAGCTCCCGGGACAGGGGGCGCGGGACTGAAGCTTTCTTT. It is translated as CASSSRDRGRGTEAFF.